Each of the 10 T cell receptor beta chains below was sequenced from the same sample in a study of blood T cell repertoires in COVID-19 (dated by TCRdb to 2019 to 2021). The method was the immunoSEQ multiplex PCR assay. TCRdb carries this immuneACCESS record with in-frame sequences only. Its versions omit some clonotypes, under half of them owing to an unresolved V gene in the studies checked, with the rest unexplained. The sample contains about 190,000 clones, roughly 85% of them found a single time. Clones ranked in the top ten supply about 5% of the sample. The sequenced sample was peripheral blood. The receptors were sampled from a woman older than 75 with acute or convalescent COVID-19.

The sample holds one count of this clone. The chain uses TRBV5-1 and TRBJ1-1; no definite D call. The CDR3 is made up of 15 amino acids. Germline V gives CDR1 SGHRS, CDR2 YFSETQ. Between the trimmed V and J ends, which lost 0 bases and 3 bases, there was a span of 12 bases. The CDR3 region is CASSLAGNGDTEAFF. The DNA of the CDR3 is TGCGCCAGCAGCTTGGCGGGGAATGGGGACACTGAAGCTTTCTTT.

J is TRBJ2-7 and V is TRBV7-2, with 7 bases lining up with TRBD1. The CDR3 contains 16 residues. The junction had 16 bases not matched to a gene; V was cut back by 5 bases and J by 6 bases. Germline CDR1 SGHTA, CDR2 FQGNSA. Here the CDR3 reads CASSPYRGPFLGEQYF. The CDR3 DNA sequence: TGTGCCAGCAGCCCCTACAGGGGTCCCTTTTTGGGCGAGCAGTACTTC.

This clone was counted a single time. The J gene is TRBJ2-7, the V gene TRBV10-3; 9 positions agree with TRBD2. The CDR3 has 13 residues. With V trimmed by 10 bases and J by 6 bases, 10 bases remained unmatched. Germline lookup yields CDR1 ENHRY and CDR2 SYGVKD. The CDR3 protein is CATRLAALSEQYF. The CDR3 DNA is TGTGCCACCCGACTAGCGGCCCTTTCCGAGCAGTACTTC.

The CDR3 coding sequence is TGTGCCAGCAGTCTAGGGGGACAAAACGGCTACGAGCAGTACTTC. It is translated as CASSLGGQNGYEQYF. This chain links TRBV6-5 with TRBJ2-7, with D possibly TRBD1 on 6 matching bases. The CDR3 runs to 15 residues. Germline V lookup: CDR1 MNHEY, CDR2 SVGAGI. Trimming shortened V by 5 bases and J by 3 bases, and 17 bases separated the two germline ends.

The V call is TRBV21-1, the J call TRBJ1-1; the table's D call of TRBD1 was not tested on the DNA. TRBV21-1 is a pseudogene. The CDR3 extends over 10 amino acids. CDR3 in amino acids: CASSGQEAFF. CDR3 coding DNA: TGTGCCAGCAGTGGACAGGAAGCTTTCTTT.

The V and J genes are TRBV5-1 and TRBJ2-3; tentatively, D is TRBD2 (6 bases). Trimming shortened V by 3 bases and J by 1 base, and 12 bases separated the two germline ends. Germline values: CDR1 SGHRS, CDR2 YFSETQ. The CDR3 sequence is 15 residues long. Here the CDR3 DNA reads TGCGCCAGCAGCTCCCCGTCGGGGGGCACAGATACGCAGTATTTT. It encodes CASSSPSGGTDTQYF.

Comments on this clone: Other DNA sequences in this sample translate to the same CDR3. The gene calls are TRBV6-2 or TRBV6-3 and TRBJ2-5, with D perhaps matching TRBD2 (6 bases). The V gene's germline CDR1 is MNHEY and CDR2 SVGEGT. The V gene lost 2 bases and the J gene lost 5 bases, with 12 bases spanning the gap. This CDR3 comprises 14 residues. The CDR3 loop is CASSYGGARETQYF. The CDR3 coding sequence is TGTGCCAGCAGTTACGGCGGGGCCCGGGAGACCCAGTACTTC.

CDR3 sequence (DNA): TGTGCCAGCAGTCCCCGACCCGGGACTCCGGCCCCCTCCTACGAGCAGTACTTC. Protein sequence: CASSPRPGTPAPSYEQYF. The chain combines TRBV6-6 with TRBJ2-7, with D maybe TRBD2 (6 bases). Trimming took 5 bases from V and 0 from J, leaving 23 bases between them. The length of the CDR3 is 18 residues. Germline V gene data show CDR1 as MNHNY and CDR2 as SVGAGI (reference sequence).

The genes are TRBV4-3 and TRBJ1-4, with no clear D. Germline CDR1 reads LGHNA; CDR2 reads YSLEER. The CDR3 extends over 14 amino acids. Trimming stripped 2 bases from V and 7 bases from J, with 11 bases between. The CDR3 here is CASSQQNSGEKLFF. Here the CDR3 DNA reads TGCGCCAGCAGCCAACAGAATTCGGGTGAAAAACTGTTTTTT.

The CDR3: CASSRWQGALGTDTQYF. CDR3 nucleotides: TGTGCCAGCAGCCGATGGCAGGGGGCATTGGGCACAGATACGCAGTATTTT. The V and J genes are TRBV9 and TRBJ2-3; 8 nucleotides match TRBD1. The V and J ends lost 4 bases and 1 base, in that order; junction bases with no gene match: 11. Germline V gives CDR1 SGDLS, CDR2 YYNGEE. CDR3 length equals 17 residues.